The clone carrying this T cell receptor beta chain was counted a single time. CDR3 length: 14 amino acids. Trimming took 4 bases from V and 1 from J, leaving 7 bases between them. The germline gives CDR1 SGHAT, CDR2 FQNNGV. The source of the sample is a study of siplizumab effects on memory and regulatory T cells. Sequenced by immunoSEQ multiplex PCR; TCRdb stores in-frame clones only, minus some. The sample consists of fewer than 110,000 clones, around 90% of them appearing once. The rearrangement uses TRBV11-2 and TRBJ2-2; D may be TRBD1 (5 bases). Sequencing input: non-Treg CD4+ T cells sorted from blood. This TCR was recovered from a human donor in good health. CDR3 region: CASSSGQNTGELFF. The CDR3 nucleotides read TGTGCCAGCAGCTCAGGACAGAACACCGGGGAGCTGTTTTTT.